A single sample is the source of the 2 T cell receptor beta chains below, sequenced in a study of shared clonotypes between healthy human individuals. Terminally differentiated effector memory CD45RA+ cells were left out of the naive CD8 fraction, which was CD45RO-negative and positively selected for CCR7. Sequencing was performed with immunoSEQ multiplex PCR; in TCRdb, only in-frame clones are kept and a portion is missing. The sample comprises 2 million to 2.5 million clones, about 95% of which are singletons, and more than 0.95% rests with the top ten. Material: naive CD8+ T cells sorted from blood. The receptors here all came from a man younger than 35 in good health.

There are a few counts of this clone. Other DNA sequences within the sample encode an identical CDR3. The V call is TRBV6-1, the J call TRBJ1-1, with D hard to call. This CDR3 has 11 amino acids. Trimming shortened V by 1 base and J by 8 bases, and 5 bases separated the two germline ends. Germline V CDR1 and CDR2: MNHNS, SASEGT. Written as DNA, the CDR3 is TGTGCCAGCAGTGAAGTGGGAGAAGCTTTCTTT. It codes for CASSEVGEAFF.

The chain is built from TRBV4-3 and TRBJ2-7; 9 bases match TRBD1. The CDR3 loop spans 15 amino acids. Germline V gives CDR1 LGHNA, CDR2 YSLEER. Trimming at V came to 3 bases and at J to 2 bases, leaving 5 bases not matched to a gene. CDR3 sequence: CASSQGWTGAYEQYF. CDR3 bases: TGCGCCAGCAGCCAGGGTTGGACAGGGGCCTACGAGCAGTACTTC.